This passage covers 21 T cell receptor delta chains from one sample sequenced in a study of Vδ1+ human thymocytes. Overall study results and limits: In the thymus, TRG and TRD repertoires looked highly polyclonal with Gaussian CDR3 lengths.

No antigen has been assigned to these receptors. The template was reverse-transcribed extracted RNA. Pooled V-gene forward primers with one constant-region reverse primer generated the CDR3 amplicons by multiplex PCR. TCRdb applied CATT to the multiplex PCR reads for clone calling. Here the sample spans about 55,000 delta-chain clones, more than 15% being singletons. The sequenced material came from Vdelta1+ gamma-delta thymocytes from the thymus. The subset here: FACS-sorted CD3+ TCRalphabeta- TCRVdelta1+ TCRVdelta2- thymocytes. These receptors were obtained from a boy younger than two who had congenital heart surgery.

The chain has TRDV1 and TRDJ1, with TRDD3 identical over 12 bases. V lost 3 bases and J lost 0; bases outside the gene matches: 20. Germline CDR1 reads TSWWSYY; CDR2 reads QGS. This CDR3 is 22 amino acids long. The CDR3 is CALGELSPLVLGDTGYTDKLIF. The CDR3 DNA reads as TGTGCTCTTGGGGAGTTATCTCCCCTCGTACTGGGGGATACTGGGTACACCGATAAACTCATCTTT.

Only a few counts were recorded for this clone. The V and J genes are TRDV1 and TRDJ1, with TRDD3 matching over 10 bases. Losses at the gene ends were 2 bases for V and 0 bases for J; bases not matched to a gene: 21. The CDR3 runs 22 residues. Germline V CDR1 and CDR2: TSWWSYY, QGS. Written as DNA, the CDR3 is TGTGCTCTTGGGGAATCATTGCCCTTATCTCTTACTGGGGGATCCTACACCGATAAACTCATCTTT. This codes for CALGESLPLSLTGGSYTDKLIF.

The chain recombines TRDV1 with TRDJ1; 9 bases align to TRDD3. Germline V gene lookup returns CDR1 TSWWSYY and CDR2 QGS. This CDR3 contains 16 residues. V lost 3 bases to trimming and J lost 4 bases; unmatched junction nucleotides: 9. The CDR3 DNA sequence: TGTGCTCTTGGGGATCTACTACTGGGGGACAACGATAAACTCATCTTT. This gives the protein CALGDLLLGDNDKLIF.

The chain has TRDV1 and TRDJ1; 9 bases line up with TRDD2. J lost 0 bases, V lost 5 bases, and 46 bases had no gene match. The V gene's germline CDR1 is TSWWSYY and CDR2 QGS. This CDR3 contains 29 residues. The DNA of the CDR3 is TGTGCTCTTGGGCTCCGCCTCCGCCTTCCTACTACCCACCGAGGACGGGATAGAGTAGAGGTAGCGAACACCGATAAACTCATCTTT. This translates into CALGLRLRLPTTHRGRDRVEVANTDKLIF.

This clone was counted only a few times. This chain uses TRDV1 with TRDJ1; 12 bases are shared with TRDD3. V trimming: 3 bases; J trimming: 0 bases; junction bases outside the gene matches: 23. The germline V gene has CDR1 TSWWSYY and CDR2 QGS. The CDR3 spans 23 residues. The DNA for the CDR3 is TGTGCTCTTGGGGACGTAAATGGGCTTTCACTGGGGGATACCGACTGTTACACCGATAAACTCATCTTT. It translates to CALGDVNGLSLGDTDCYTDKLIF.

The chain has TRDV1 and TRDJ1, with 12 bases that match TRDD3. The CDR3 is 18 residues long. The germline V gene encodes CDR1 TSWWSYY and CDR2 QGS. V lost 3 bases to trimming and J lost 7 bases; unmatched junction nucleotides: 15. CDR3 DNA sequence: TGTGCTCTTGGGGACTCAACAAGTTCTGGGGGATACGCCGGTAAACTCATCTTT. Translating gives CALGDSTSSGGYAGKLIF.

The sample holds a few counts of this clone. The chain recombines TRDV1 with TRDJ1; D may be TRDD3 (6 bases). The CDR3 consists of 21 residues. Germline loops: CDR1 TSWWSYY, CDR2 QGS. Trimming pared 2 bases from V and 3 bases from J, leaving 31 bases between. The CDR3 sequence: CALGENPHPPYWDNGADKLIF. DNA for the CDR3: TGTGCTCTTGGGGAAAACCCCCATCCGCCTTACTGGGACAATGGGGCCGATAAACTCATCTTT.

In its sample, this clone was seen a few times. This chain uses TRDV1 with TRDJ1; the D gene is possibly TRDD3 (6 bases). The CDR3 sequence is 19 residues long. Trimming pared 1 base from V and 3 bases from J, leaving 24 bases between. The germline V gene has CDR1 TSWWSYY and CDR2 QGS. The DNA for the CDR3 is TGTGCTCTTGGGGAACGCCCTACTGGTTGGATACCCAGCGCCGATAAACTCATCTTT. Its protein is CALGERPTGWIPSADKLIF.

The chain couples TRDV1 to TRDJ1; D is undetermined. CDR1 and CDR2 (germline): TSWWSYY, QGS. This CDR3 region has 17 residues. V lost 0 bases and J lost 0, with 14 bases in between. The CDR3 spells CALGELLLLPDTDKLIF. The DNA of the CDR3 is TGTGCTCTTGGGGAACTGCTCTTACTCCCTGACACCGATAAACTCATCTTT.

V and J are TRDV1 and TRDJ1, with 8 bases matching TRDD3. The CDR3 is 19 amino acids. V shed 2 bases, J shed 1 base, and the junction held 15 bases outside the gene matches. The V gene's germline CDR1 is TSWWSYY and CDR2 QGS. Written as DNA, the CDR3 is TGTGCTCTTGGGGAAAGTCCACGCCCTGGGGATACTGCCACCGATAAACTCATCTTT. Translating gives CALGESPRPGDTATDKLIF.

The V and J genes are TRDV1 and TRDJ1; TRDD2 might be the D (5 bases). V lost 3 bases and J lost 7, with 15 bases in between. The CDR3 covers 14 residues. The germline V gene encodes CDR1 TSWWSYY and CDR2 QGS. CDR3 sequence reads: CALGDTRIFRKLIF. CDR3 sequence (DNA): TGTGCTCTTGGGGATACCAGAATCTTCCGTAAACTCATCTTT.

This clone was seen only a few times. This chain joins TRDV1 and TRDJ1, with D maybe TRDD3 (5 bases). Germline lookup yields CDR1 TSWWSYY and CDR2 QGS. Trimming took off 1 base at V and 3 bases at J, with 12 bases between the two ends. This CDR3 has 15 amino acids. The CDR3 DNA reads TGTGCTCTTGGGGAACGGCCGGGGGTGGCCGATAAACTCATCTTT. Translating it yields CALGERPGVADKLIF.

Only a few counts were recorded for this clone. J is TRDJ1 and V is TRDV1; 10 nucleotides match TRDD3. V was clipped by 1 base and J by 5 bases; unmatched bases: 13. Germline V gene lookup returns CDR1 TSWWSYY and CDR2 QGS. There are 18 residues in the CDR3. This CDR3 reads CALGEPPFLNWGIDKLIF. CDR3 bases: TGTGCTCTTGGGGAACCTCCCTTCCTGAACTGGGGGATTGATAAACTCATCTTT.

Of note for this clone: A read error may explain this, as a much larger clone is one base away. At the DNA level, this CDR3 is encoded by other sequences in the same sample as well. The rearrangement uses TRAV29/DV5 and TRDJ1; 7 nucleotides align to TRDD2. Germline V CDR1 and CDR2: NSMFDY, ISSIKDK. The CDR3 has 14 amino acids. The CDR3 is CAAGLSYTNDKLIF. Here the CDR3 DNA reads TGTGCCGCAGGCCTTTCCTACACGAACGATAAACTCATCTTT.

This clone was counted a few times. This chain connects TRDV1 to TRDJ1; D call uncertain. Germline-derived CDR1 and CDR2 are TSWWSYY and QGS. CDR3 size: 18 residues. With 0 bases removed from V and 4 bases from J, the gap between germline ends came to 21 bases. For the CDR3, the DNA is TGTGCTCTTGGGGAACTGGACTTAATCAGTACCCCGGTCGATAAACTCATCTTT. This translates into CALGELDLISTPVDKLIF.

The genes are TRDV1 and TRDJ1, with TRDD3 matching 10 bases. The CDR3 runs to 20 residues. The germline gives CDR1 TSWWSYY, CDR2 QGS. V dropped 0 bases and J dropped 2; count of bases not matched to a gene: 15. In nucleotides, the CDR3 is TGTGCTCTTGGGGAACTTTCCCAGGGGGATACGCGTTCGGGGACCGATAAACTCATCTTT. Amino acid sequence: CALGELSQGDTRSGTDKLIF.

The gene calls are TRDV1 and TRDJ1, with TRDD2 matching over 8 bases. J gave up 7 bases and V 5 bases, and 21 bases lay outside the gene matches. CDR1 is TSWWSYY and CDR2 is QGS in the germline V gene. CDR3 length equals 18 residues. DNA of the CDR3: TGTGCTCTTGGGCAATGCCTTCCTAACGTTACTGGGACGCGTAAACTCATCTTT. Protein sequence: CALGQCLPNVTGTRKLIF.

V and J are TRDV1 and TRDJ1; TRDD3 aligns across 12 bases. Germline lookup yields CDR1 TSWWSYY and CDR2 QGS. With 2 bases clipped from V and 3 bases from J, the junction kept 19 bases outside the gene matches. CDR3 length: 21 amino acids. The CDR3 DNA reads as TGTGCTCTTGGGGAAGGGATCGGCGCTGGGGGATACGCGATAAGCGCCGATAAACTCATCTTT. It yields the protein CALGEGIGAGGYAISADKLIF.

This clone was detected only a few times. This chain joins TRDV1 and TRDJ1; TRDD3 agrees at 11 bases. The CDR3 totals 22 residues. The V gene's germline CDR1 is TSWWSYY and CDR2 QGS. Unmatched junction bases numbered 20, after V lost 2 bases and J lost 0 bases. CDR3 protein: CALGEFLAVFWGIPGYTDKLIF. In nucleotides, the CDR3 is TGTGCTCTTGGGGAATTTCTGGCTGTTTTCTGGGGGATACCCGGGTACACCGATAAACTCATCTTT.

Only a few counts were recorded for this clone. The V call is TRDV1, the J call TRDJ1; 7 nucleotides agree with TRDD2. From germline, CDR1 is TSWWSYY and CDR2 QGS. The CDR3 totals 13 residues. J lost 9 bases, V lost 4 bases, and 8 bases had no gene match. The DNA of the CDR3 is TGTGCTCTTGGGGGCCTCTTCCTAAGTGAACTCATCTTT. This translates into CALGGLFLSELIF.

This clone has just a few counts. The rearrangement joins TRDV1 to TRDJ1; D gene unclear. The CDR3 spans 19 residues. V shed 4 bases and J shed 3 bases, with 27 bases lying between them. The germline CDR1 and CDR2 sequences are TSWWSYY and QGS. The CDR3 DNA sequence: TGTGCTCTTGGGGCCCTCGTTGGTCCCCGCTTAACGTGCGCCGATAAACTCATCTTT. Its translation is CALGALVGPRLTCADKLIF.